The 6 T cell receptor beta chains below all came from one sample that was sequenced in a study of blood T cell repertoires in COVID-19. The data were produced by immunoSEQ multiplex PCR, yet TCRdb's version contains in-frame clones alone and is incomplete. The sample has about 160,000 clones, 65% to 90% seen once. Source material: peripheral blood. The receptors derive from a man between 70 and 80 years old with acute or convalescent COVID-19.

This clone has a single count. The rearrangement uses TRBV4-2 and TRBJ2-1, with 10 positions matching TRBD2. The CDR3 has 16 residues. The trim removed 1 base at V and 10 bases at J, leaving 10 bases unmatched. From germline, CDR1 is LGHNA and CDR2 YNFKEQ. The CDR3 coding sequence is TGTGCCAGCAGCCAAGCGACGTCGAGCGGGAGGGGGGAGCAGTTCTTC. The encoded protein is CASSQATSSGRGEQFF.

The chain joins TRBV4-3 to TRBJ2-5, with 9 bases aligning to TRBD2. V trimming: 3 bases; J trimming: 5 bases; junction bases outside the gene matches: 13. This CDR3 contains 17 residues. Germline lookup yields CDR1 LGHNA and CDR2 YSLEER. CDR3 sequence (DNA): TGCGCCAGCAGCCAGGGATCTAGCGGGATCCCGTGGGAGACCCAGTACTTC. Protein sequence: CASSQGSSGIPWETQYF.

This clone was seen a few times. V is TRBV28 and J is TRBJ2-7; perhaps TRBD1 as D (6 bases). The CDR3 totals 12 residues. Germline CDR1 reads MDHEN; CDR2 reads SYDVKM. V dropped 5 bases and J dropped 6 bases, with 11 bases sitting between them. The CDR3 reads CASSEQGSEQYF. CDR3 in DNA: TGTGCCAGCAGTGAACAGGGCTCCGAGCAGTACTTC.

V usage is TRBV21-1 and J usage is TRBJ2-5; the table assigns TRBD1, which was not confirmed against the DNA. TRBV21-1 is an annotated pseudogene. The CDR3 length is 15 residues. CDR3 loop: CASSPSRVVGNGQYF. The CDR3 coding sequence is TGTGCCAGCAGCCCGAGCAGGGTAGTGGGGAATGGCCAGTACTTC.

The chain has TRBV9 and TRBJ2-7, with a possible D match to TRBD1 (6 bases). V lost 0 bases and J 0 bases, leaving 7 bases between the germline ends. Germline lookup yields CDR1 SGDLS and CDR2 YYNGEE. This CDR3 is 14 amino acids long. As DNA, the CDR3 is TGTGCCAGCAGCGTAGGGGGGCCCTCCTACGAGCAGTACTTC. Translating gives CASSVGGPSYEQYF.

V and J are TRBV4-3 and TRBJ2-2, with D perhaps matching TRBD2 (5 bases). V was clipped by 0 bases and J by 3 bases, with 8 bases between them. CDR1 and CDR2 from the germline V gene are LGHNA and YSLEER. This CDR3 comprises 15 residues. The CDR3 spells CASSQETDYTGELFF. The DNA of the CDR3 is TGCGCCAGCAGCCAAGAGACGGACTACACCGGGGAGCTGTTTTTT.